This T cell receptor (beta chain) was sequenced for a study of T cell responses to AZD1222 COVID-19 vaccine. Germline CDR1 and CDR2: SEHNR and FQNEAQ (reference sequence). This CDR3 contains 15 residues. V gave up 1 base and J gave up 4 bases; unmatched junction bases: 2. Only in-frame clones appear in the TCRdb table, and some are missing; sequencing was by immunoSEQ multiplex PCR. The table records around 100,000 clones, around nine tenths of them present only once. The clonotype was recovered from an adult in good health. Sequenced here: peripheral blood, sampled on day 0 of AZD1222 vaccination. This chain links TRBV7-9 with TRBJ2-1; 9 bases line up with TRBD1. The CDR3 sequence: CASSLGGQGYNEQFF. Written as DNA, the CDR3 is TGTGCCAGCAGCTTAGGGGGACAGGGTTACAATGAGCAGTTCTTC.